This T cell receptor (beta chain) was sequenced for a study of T cells in women clearing cervical HPV infection (dated by TCRdb to 2017 to 2018). Background on the whole study: The cases were 20 to 25 women with histologically confirmed HPV16-related CIN3 or worse, and 2 of these cases were invasive cancers. Blood from cases was collected at the visit where the lesion was first found, while blood from controls was collected once the infection could no longer be detected. Nested within Costa Rica's Guanacaste HPV Natural History Study, an exploratory proof-of-principle case-control study compared TCR repertoires across cervical HPV16 outcomes. Cases and controls were matched on year of sample collection and on age within five years. Median age was roughly 35 years in cases versus around 40 in controls, and baseline characteristics did not differ significantly. The parent cohort enrolled approximately 9,200 women aged 18 or older in Guanacaste, Costa Rica, during about 1993 to 1994 and followed them for roughly seven years. Controls were around 23 women whose single incident HPV16 infection cleared within 12 months without precancer or cancer developing. Since HLA typing was available for only a few women, HLA type could not be ruled out as a confounder. For cases, a median interval of nearly 150 days, with an interquartile range of 90 to 200 days, was observed between lesion detection and blood sampling. Five blinded duplicates per group were added as quality controls, giving 60 or so samples: 50 or so participants and some ten replicates.

Every participant had a single incident cervical HPV16 infection, and prevalent HPV16 infections were excluded. Cervical HPV DNA was detected with MY09/MY11 PCR, and genotyping was done with dot-blot hybridization. Fifteen mL of heparinized blood were centrifuged, and the buffy coat was aliquoted, frozen at -30°C, then stored at -80°C. Genomic DNA was extracted from buffy coat specimens using QIAGEN kits. About this clone itself: Its antigen remains undetermined. The read ends 3 residues early relative to the CDR3; the germline J gene fills the gap.

Paper-wide results and their limitations: Because the number of T cells in each sample was unknown, differences in richness could reflect differing T-cell content rather than repertoire biology. TRBV6-7 relative abundance was lower in cases than in controls (roughly 0.11% versus 0.16%; Bonferroni P = 0.0008). Cases were distinguished from controls with an estimated AUC of 0.65 to 0.85 by random forest classifiers combining richness and V gene abundances. Across sequencing depths, CIN3+ cases showed significantly higher TCR repertoire richness than controls, but evenness did not differ between the groups. Whether associations preceded infection or resulted from infection could not be shown with the cross-sectional design, and effector/memory subsets and HPV-specific T cells were not isolated.

The immunoSEQ assay used multiplex PCR to amplify TCR beta CDR3 regions from an average of approximately 1,200 ng of genomic DNA per sample. To correct primer bias, the assay used a complete synthetic TCR repertoire to set an amplification baseline. Amplicons were sequenced on the Illumina platform. For the original study's pipeline: Error correction of the sequences involved clustering with frequency ratios plus a modified nearest-neighbor algorithm, after which the sequences were analyzed in the immunoSEQ Analyzer using IMGT gene definitions. At each rarefaction depth, TCR richness and evenness were averaged across 20 rarefaction repeats, and samples with fewer sequences than that depth were excluded. Wilcoxon rank sum tests with FDR correction were used to compare relative abundances of V, D and J genes between the groups. For the blinded duplicates, the intraclass correlation was approximately 96% for TCR richness and averaged around 81% across more than 60 gene segments. In its TCRdb copy, this immuneACCESS table keeps in-frame sequences only and misses some clones. Where compared with another copy, unresolved V genes explain less than half of these, and the others have no known cause. Clonal size and the V and J genes are those of that table, whereas D and trimming came from the DNA. The table held for this sample gives 39,000 or so clones. Of the sample, 6.4% is held by the ten largest clones.

Counted from cysteine to phenylalanine, this CDR3 has 14 amino acids. The CDR3 was read in part: 33 bases, with the frame set at base 1. Reading the germline V gene gives CDR1 SGHRS and CDR2 YFSETQ. Cut back by 0 bases and 0 bases, the V and J ends lie 4 bases apart. The clonotype originates from a woman aged 18 to 75 with a cervical HPV16 infection that either progressed to CIN3+ or cleared (not recorded which). Sequencing input: blood buffy coat. The sequence links TRBV5-1 to TRBJ1-5, with no D gene named confidently. The CDR3 region: CASSLDGSNQPQHF. The covered CDR3 bases are TGCGCCAGCAGCTTGGACGGTAGCAATCAGCCC.